One sample yielded the 20 T cell receptor beta chains listed below, sequenced in a study of T cell responses to AZD1222 COVID-19 vaccine. Generated by immunoSEQ multiplex PCR, the TCRdb table keeps only in-frame clones and is missing some. The top ten hold over 13% of the sample, which has tens of thousands of clones, about 80% seen once. The material sequenced was peripheral blood, taken 28 days after the second AZD1222 dose. These TCRs come from an adult who received the AZD1222 COVID-19 vaccine.

The J gene is TRBJ2-3, the V gene TRBV3-1 (or the pseudogene TRBV3-2); D call uncertain. CDR3 length equals 13 residues. Germline-derived CDR1 and CDR2 are LGHDT and YNNKEL (reference sequence). The V gene lost 1 base and the J gene lost 4 bases, with 6 bases spanning the gap. The CDR3 reads CASSQARSDTQYF. The CDR3 DNA reads TGTGCCAGCAGCCAAGCTCGTTCAGATACGCAGTATTTT.

The gene calls are TRBV3-1 (or the pseudogene TRBV3-2) and TRBJ1-2; no reliable D call. The CDR3 sequence is 13 residues long. V was trimmed by 0 bases and J by 8 bases, leaving 10 bases between them. Germline CDR1 is LGHDT and CDR2 is YNNKEL (reference sequence). CDR3 sequence reads: CASSQDRTWGYTF. CDR3 DNA sequence: TGTGCCAGCAGCCAAGATCGGACCTGGGGCTACACCTTC.

The count of this clone is one. The J gene is TRBJ2-3, the V gene TRBV5-4, with TRBD2 matching over 10 bases. This CDR3 region has 15 residues. CDR1 SGHNT and CDR2 YYREEE come from the germline V gene (reference sequence). The trim removed 5 bases at V and 9 bases at J, leaving 12 bases unmatched. The CDR3 loop is CASSPSSGGPYTQYF. The CDR3 coding sequence is TGTGCCAGCAGTCCCTCTAGCGGGGGCCCCTACACGCAGTATTTT.

The CDR3 DNA sequence: TGTGCCAGCAGTTTACAACAGGCAGCCTACGAGCAGTACTTC. Translation: CASSLQQAAYEQYF. The chain is built from TRBV27 and TRBJ2-7; maybe TRBD1 (5 bases). The V and J ends lost 2 bases and 2 bases respectively, with 10 bases between them. This CDR3 has 14 amino acids. In germline, CDR1 is MNHEY, CDR2 SMNVEV (reference sequence).

The chain joins TRBV7-2 to TRBJ2-7; D remains unclear. Trimming removed 4 bases at V and 4 bases at J, with 17 bases between. Germline values: CDR1 SGHTA, CDR2 FQGNSA. The CDR3 is 15 residues long. CDR3 sequence (DNA): TGTGCCAGCAGCTCGACCGTGGGGTTGGGATACGAGCAGTACTTC. Translating it yields CASSSTVGLGYEQYF.

The table lists this clone with a few counts. J is TRBJ1-6 and V is TRBV21-1. TRBV21-1 is noted as a pseudogene. The CDR3 is 13 amino acids. This CDR3 is CASSPMVDSPLHF. The CDR3 DNA is TGTGCCAGCAGCCCCATGGTAGATTCACCCCTCCACTTT.

This chain uses TRBV2 with TRBJ1-4, with D possibly TRBD1 on 5 matching bases. Per the germline V gene, CDR1 is SNHLY and CDR2 is FYNNEI. V shed 8 bases and J shed 5 bases, with 18 bases lying between them. CDR3 size: 15 residues. The CDR3 DNA reads as TGTGCCAGCCGATCGCAGGGTTCGACAAATGAAAAACTGTTTTTT. Protein sequence: CASRSQGSTNEKLFF.

The J gene is TRBJ2-1, the V gene TRBV5-6; D gene uncertain. Germline assignment: CDR1 SGHDT and CDR2 YYEEEE. Trimming removed 4 bases from V and 5 bases from J, with 7 bases in between. The CDR3 extends over 12 amino acids. The CDR3 protein is CASSQIHNEQFF. DNA of the CDR3: TGTGCCAGCAGCCAGATACACAATGAGCAGTTCTTC.

This clone is a singleton in its sample. The V and J genes are TRBV13 and TRBJ2-5; tentative D call: TRBD2 (6 bases). Germline values: CDR1 PRHDT, CDR2 FYEKMQ (reference sequence). CDR3 length: 15 amino acids. The V gene lost 6 bases and the J gene lost 4 bases, with 18 bases spanning the gap. The CDR3 coding sequence is TGTGCCAGCAGAGAAACTAGAGTGGGGGGAGAGACCCAGTACTTC. It specifies CASRETRVGGETQYF.

The gene calls are TRBV7-9 and TRBJ1-2; 7 bases agree with TRBD1. The length of the CDR3 is 13 residues. After removal of 3 bases from V and 8 bases from J, the junction contained 6 bases not matched to a gene. Per the germline V gene, CDR1 is SEHNR and CDR2 is FQNEAQ (reference sequence). CDR3 protein: CASSLKGASGYTF. CDR3 DNA: TGTGCCAGCAGCTTGAAGGGGGCTAGCGGCTACACCTTC.

This clone was detected once. The rearrangement uses TRBV27 and TRBJ2-7; 8 bases fit TRBD1. Germline values: CDR1 MNHEY, CDR2 SMNVEV (reference sequence). The CDR3 extends over 14 amino acids. After removal of 2 bases from V and 2 bases from J, the junction contained 2 bases not matched to a gene. In nucleotides, the CDR3 is TGTGCCAGCAGTTTAACGGGACAGGCCTACGAGCAGTACTTC. It translates to CASSLTGQAYEQYF.

This sequence joins TRBV24-1 and TRBJ1-5; no clear D. V was cut by 5 bases and J by 7 bases, with 11 bases left in between. Germline V gives CDR1 KGHDR, CDR2 SFDVKD. The CDR3 is 13 amino acids. The chain's CDR3 is CATSGGLWQPQHF. The DNA of the CDR3 is TGTGCCACCAGTGGAGGTCTTTGGCAGCCCCAGCATTTT.

This clone was seen more than once but under ten times. V and J are TRBV6-5 and TRBJ1-1; the match to TRBD1 covers 7 bases. CDR1 and CDR2 from the germline V gene are MNHEY and SVGAGI. The V gene end was trimmed by 6 bases and the J gene end by 4 bases; junction bases not matched to a gene: 5. This CDR3 comprises 13 residues. The CDR3, as DNA: TGTGCCAGCAGCGCGACAGGGTTCACTGAAGCTTTCTTT. Amino acid sequence: CASSATGFTEAFF.

The J gene is TRBJ2-3, the V gene TRBV7-6; the match to TRBD2 covers 14 bases. The V gene's germline CDR1 is SGHVS and CDR2 FNYEAQ. This CDR3 is 17 amino acids long. Trimming at V came to 5 bases and at J to 1 base, leaving 5 bases not matched to a gene. DNA of the CDR3: TGTGCCAGCAGCGTTGGGACTAGCGGGGGTCGCACAGATACGCAGTATTTT. This gives the protein CASSVGTSGGRTDTQYF.

CDR3 coding DNA: TGCGCCAGCAGCCAAGTCCTAGCGGGGTCGGGTACGCAGTATTTT. Its translation is CASSQVLAGSGTQYF. The V call is TRBV4-3, the J call TRBJ2-3; 9 positions agree with TRBD2. Per the germline V gene, CDR1 is LGHNA and CDR2 is YSLEER. J lost 8 bases, V lost 1 base, and 7 bases had no gene match. The CDR3 runs to 15 residues.

This rearrangement joins TRBV5-6 to TRBJ1-6, with no clear D. The length of the CDR3 is 17 residues. Germline loops: CDR1 SGHDT, CDR2 YYEEEE. Trimming pared 0 bases from V and 0 bases from J, leaving 10 bases between. The DNA of the CDR3 is TGTGCCAGCAGCTTGGCCGGCCTTAGCTCCTATAATTCACCCCTCCACTTT. This codes for CASSLAGLSSYNSPLHF. Based on the CDR3 plus reference TRBV5-6 and TRBJ1-6, the full variable domain is DAGVTQSPTHLIKTRGQQVTLRCSPKSGHDTVSWYQQALGQGPQFIFQYYEEEERQRGNFPDRFSGHQFPNYSSELNVNALLLGDSALYLCASSLAGLSSYNSPLHFGNGTRLTVT.

The genes are TRBV7-8 and TRBJ2-1; the D is unclear. The V end lost 1 base, the J end lost 9 bases, and 7 bases lay between the germline ends. The CDR3 length is 12 residues. Germline V lookup: CDR1 SGHVS, CDR2 FQNEAQ. CDR3 DNA: TGTGCCAGCAGCTTAGTCGGCGGTGAGCAGTTCTTC. It codes for CASSLVGGEQFF.

This clone was counted between two and nine times. The rearrangement joins TRBV27 to TRBJ1-2, with TRBD1 as a possible D gene (6 bases). Germline CDR1 reads MNHEY; CDR2 reads SMNVEV (reference sequence). CDR3 length: 18 residues. The V end was cut by 6 bases, the J end by 4 bases, with 27 bases between. The CDR3 protein is CASRNTDANWGRGYGYTF. Here the CDR3 DNA reads TGTGCCAGCAGAAATACCGACGCCAATTGGGGGCGCGGCTATGGCTACACCTTC.

The chain joins TRBV5-6 to TRBJ1-4; weak D call: TRBD1 (6 bases). Germline CDR1 and CDR2: SGHDT and YYEEEE. The V and J ends lost 2 bases and 8 bases respectively, with 16 bases between them. The CDR3 contains 15 residues. The CDR3 DNA follows: TGTGCCAGCAGCTTAATTCGGGCAGGGGAGGAAAAACTGTTTTTT. Residues: CASSLIRAGEEKLFF.

This clone has only a few counts. This rearrangement joins TRBV19 to TRBJ2-3; 9 bases are a match to TRBD2. Germline V gene lookup returns CDR1 LNHDA and CDR2 SQIVND (reference sequence). The CDR3 is 13 residues long. V trimming: 6 bases; J trimming: 6 bases; junction bases outside the gene matches: 4. The CDR3 spells CASRVAGADTQYF. The CDR3 coding sequence is TGTGCCAGTAGAGTAGCGGGGGCTGATACGCAGTATTTT.